This entry lists 8 T cell receptor beta chains sequenced from one sample in a study of T-cell memory formation after mild COVID-19. MiXCR, run by TCRdb on the 5' RACE reads, gives a single entry per CDR3 protein. Of about 200,000 distinct CDR3 sequences detected, roughly 17% appear once; the ten largest clones hold about 2.1%. Sequencing was done on a sample of PBMCs or a T cell subset sorted from them (not recorded which). Every receptor here comes from an adult woman who had mild COVID-19 (a few samples of this study predate the infection). Cell type and time point are not known.

V usage is TRBV7-3 and J usage is TRBJ2-3; D not certain. Germline V gene sequence: CDR1 SGHTA, CDR2 FQGTGA. There are 13 residues in the CDR3. V lost 1 base, J lost 4 bases, and 6 bases lay in between. The CDR3 sequence is CASSLNSADTQYF. The CDR3, as DNA: TGTGCCAGCAGCTTAAATTCCGCAGATACGCAGTATTTT.

Only a few counts were recorded for this clonotype. Written as DNA, the CDR3 is TGTGCCAGCAGATTTAGAACCGGGACTTCGGGAGATGAGCAGTTCTTC. Amino acids: CASRFRTGTSGDEQFF. This chain connects TRBV2 to TRBJ2-1; tentative D call: TRBD2 (6 bases). Per germline, CDR1 SNHLY and CDR2 FYNNEI. V shed 6 bases and J shed 8 bases, with 23 bases lying between them. The CDR3 consists of 16 residues.

The gene calls are TRBV6-1 and TRBJ2-7, with TRBD2 as a possible D gene (5 bases). This CDR3 region has 14 residues. The V end was cut by 11 bases, the J end by 3 bases, with 20 bases between. Germline-derived CDR1 and CDR2 are MNHNS and SASEGT. CDR3 DNA: TGTGCCGGCGCCCGGGGAATGGGGAACTACGAGCAGTACTTC. Its translation is CAGARGMGNYEQYF.

J is TRBJ2-7 and V is TRBV3-1; 10 bases agree with TRBD2. Looked up from germline, CDR1 is LGHDT and CDR2 is YNNKEL (reference sequence). V lost 4 bases and J lost 2; bases outside the gene matches: 5. The CDR3 length is 15 residues. The CDR3 DNA is TGTGCCAGCAGCCTTAGCGGGAGGAAGCCCTACGAGCAGTACTTC. The encoded protein is CASSLSGRKPYEQYF.

This clonotype was recorded many times. The chain couples TRBV12-3 or TRBV12-4 to TRBJ2-1, with TRBD2 matching 10 bases. V was pared by 5 bases and J by 3 bases, with 10 bases of the junction left unmatched. The CDR3 is made up of 17 amino acids. The CDR3 region has the DNA TGTGCCAGCAGTCCCCGGACTAGCGGAGGAAACTACAATGAGCAGTTCTTC. Translating gives CASSPRTSGGNYNEQFF.

This clonotype was seen a handful of times. J is TRBJ2-3 and V is TRBV27; 12 positions agree with TRBD2. V was clipped by 5 bases and J by 6 bases; unmatched bases: 6. CDR1 and CDR2 from the germline V gene are MNHEY and SMNVEV (reference sequence). The CDR3 has 15 residues. The CDR3 coding sequence is TGTGCCAGCAGTCGTCTAGCGGGGGGGTGGGATACGCAGTATTTT. It codes for CASSRLAGGWDTQYF.

V and J are TRBV3-1 and TRBJ2-2; D uncertain. The germline V gene has CDR1 LGHDT and CDR2 YNNKEL (reference sequence). The CDR3 extends over 13 amino acids. With 4 bases removed from V and 5 bases from J, the gap between germline ends came to 8 bases. CDR3 nucleotide sequence: TGTGCCAGCAGCCCCCTCTGGACCGGGGAGCTGTTTTTT. Translated: CASSPLWTGELFF.

This clonotype occurred a few times. The V and J genes are TRBV28 and TRBJ1-1, with TRBD1 as a possible D gene (6 bases). CDR1 is MDHEN and CDR2 is SYDVKM in the germline V gene. This CDR3 region has 13 residues. V lost 3 bases to trimming and J lost 5 bases, with 10 bases between them. The CDR3 region is CASSFWGRTEAFF. CDR3 bases: TGTGCCAGCAGTTTCTGGGGGCGTACTGAAGCTTTCTTT.